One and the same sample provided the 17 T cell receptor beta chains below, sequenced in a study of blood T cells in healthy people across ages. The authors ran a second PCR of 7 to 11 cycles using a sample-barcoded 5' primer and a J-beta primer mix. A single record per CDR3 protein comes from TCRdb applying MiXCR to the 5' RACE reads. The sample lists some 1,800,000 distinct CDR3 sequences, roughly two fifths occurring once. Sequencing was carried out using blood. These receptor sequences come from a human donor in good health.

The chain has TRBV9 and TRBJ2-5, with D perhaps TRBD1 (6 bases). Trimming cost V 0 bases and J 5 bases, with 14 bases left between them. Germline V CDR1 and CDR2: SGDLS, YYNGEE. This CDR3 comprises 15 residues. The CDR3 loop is CASSVGAGVWETQYF. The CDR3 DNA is TGTGCCAGCAGCGTAGGGGCAGGGGTTTGGGAGACCCAGTACTTC. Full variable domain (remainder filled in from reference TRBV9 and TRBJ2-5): DSGVTQTPKHLITATGQRVTLRCSPRSGDLSVYWYQQSLDQGLQFLIQYYNGEERAKGNILERFSAQQFPDLHSELNLSSLELGDSALYFCASSVGAGVWETQYFGPGTRLLVL.

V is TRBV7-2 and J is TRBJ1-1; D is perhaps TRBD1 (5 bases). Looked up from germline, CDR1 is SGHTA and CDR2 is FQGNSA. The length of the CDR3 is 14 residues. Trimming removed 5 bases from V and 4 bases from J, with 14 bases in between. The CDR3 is CASSALQGITEAFF. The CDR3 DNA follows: TGTGCCAGCAGCGCACTTCAGGGCATCACTGAAGCTTTCTTT. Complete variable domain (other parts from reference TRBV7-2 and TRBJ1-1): GAGVSQSPSNKVTEKGKDVELRCDPISGHTALYWYRQSLGQGLEFLIYFQGNSAPDKSGLPSDRFSAERTGGSVSTLTIQRTQQEDSAVYLCASSALQGITEAFFGQGTRLTVV.

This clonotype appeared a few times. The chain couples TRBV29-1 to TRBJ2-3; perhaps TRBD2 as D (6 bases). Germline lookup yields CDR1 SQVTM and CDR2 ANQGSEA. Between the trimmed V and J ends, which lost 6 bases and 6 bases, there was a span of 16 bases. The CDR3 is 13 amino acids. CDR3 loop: CSVGLAMLDTQYF. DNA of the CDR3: TGCAGCGTGGGGCTAGCGATGTTGGATACGCAGTATTTT.

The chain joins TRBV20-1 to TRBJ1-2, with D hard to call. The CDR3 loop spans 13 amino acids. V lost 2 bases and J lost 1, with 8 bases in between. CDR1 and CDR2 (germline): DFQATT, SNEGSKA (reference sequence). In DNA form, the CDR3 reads TGCAGTGCTAGAATCCCCAGTAACTATGGCTACACCTTC. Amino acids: CSARIPSNYGYTF.

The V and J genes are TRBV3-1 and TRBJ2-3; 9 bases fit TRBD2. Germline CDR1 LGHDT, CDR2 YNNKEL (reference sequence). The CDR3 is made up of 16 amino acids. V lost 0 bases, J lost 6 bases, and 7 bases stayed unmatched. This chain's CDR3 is CASSQDRLAGWDTQYF. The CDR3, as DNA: TGTGCCAGCAGCCAAGATCGGCTAGCGGGGTGGGATACGCAGTATTTT.

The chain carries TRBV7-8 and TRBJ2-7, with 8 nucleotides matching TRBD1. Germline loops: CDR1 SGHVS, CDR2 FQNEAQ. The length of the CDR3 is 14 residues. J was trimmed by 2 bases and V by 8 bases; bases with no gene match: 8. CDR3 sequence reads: CASRGTGKPYEQYF. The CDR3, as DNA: TGTGCCAGCCGAGGGACAGGTAAACCCTACGAGCAGTACTTC.

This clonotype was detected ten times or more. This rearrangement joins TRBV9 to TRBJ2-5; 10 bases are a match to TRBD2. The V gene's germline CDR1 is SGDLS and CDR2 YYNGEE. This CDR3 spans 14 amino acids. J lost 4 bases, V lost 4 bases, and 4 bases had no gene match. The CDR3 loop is CASSSGLAVETQYF. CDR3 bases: TGTGCCAGCAGCTCCGGACTAGCGGTAGAGACCCAGTACTTC.

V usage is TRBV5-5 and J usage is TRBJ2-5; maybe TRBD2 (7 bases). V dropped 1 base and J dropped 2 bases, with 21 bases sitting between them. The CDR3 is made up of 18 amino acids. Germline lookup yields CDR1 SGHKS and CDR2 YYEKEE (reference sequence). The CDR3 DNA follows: TGTGCCAGCAGCTTGTTGCCCGAATCGGGGGGCCGGCAAGAGACCCAGTACTTC. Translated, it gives CASSLLPESGGRQETQYF.

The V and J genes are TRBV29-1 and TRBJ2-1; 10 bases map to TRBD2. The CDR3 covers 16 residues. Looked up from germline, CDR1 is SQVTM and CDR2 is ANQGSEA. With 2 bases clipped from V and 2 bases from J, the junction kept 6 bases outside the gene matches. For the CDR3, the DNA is TGCAGCGTTGAATCGCCTCTAGCGGGGGCCTACAATGAGCAGTTCTTC. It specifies CSVESPLAGAYNEQFF.

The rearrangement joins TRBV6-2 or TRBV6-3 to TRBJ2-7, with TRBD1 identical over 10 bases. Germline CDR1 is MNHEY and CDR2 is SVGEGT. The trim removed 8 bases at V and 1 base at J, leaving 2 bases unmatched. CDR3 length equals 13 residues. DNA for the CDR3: TGTGCCAGCGGGGACAGGGGATCCTACGAGCAGTACTTC. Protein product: CASGDRGSYEQYF.

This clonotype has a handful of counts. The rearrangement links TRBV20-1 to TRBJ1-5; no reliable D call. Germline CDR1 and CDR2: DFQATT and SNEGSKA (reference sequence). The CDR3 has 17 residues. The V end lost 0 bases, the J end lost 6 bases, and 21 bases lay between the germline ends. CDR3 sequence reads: CSARDQRATGSGQPQHF. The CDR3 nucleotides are TGCAGTGCTAGAGATCAACGGGCGACCGGCTCGGGTCAGCCCCAGCATTTT.

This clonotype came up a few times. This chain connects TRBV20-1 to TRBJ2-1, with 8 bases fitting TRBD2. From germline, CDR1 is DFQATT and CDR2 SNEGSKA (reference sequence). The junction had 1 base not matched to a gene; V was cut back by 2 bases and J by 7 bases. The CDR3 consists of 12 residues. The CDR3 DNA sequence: TGCAGTGCTAGATCGGGGGGGAATGAGCAGTTCTTC. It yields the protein CSARSGGNEQFF.

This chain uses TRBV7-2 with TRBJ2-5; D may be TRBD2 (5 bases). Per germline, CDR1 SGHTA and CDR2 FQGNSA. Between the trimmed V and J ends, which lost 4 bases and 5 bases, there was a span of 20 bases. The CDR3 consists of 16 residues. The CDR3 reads CASSSRASGERETQYF. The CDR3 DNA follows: TGTGCCAGCAGCTCGCGGGCGAGCGGAGAAAGGGAGACCCAGTACTTC.

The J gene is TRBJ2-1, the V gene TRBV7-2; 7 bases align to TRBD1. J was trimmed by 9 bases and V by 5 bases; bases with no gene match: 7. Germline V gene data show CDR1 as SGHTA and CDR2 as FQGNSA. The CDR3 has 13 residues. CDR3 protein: CASSRDRASEQFF. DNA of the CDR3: TGTGCCAGCAGCAGAGACAGGGCGAGTGAGCAGTTCTTC. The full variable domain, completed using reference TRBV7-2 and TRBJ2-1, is GAGVSQSPSNKVTEKGKDVELRCDPISGHTALYWYRQSLGQGLEFLIYFQGNSAPDKSGLPSDRFSAERTGGSVSTLTIQRTQQEDSAVYLCASSRDRASEQFFGPGTRLTVL.

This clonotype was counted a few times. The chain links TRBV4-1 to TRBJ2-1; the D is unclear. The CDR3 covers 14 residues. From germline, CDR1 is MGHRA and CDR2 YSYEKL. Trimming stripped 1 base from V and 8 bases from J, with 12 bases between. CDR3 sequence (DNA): TGCGCCAGCAGCCAAGGTGTGACATACTATGAGCAGTTCTTC. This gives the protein CASSQGVTYYEQFF.

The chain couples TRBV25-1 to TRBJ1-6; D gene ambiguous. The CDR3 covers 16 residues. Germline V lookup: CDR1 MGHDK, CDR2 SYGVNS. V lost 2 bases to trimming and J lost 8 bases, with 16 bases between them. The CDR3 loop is CASSEHPISGYSPLHF. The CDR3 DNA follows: TGTGCCAGCAGTGAACACCCAATAAGCGGATATTCACCCCTCCACTTT.

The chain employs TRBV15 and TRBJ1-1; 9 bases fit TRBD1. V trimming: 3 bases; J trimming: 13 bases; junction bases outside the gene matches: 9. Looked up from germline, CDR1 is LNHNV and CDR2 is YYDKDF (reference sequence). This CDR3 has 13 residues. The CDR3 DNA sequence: TGTGCCACCAGCAGTCTGGACAGGGGAAGAGTTTTCTTT. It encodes CATSSLDRGRVFF.